The clone carrying this TCR beta chain appeared a few times. As every portion of the isolated RNA was reverse transcribed, the sequencing read expressed TCRB transcripts. Profiled with immunoSEQ multiplex PCR; TCRdb holds only in-frame clones, not every one. The table includes almost 350,000 clones, roughly 8% detected once. Germline values: CDR1 SGHTA, CDR2 FQGNSA. CDR3 length: 16 residues. The junction had 8 bases not matched to a gene; V was cut back by 6 bases and J by 0 bases. The record originates from a study of beta chain features in type 1 diabetes. Whole-study context: In age, gender and cell yields, patients were similar to healthy donors.

Sequenced material: central memory CD4+ T cells from blood. The sequence was collected from a woman aged 18 to 35 in good health. The chain joins TRBV7-2 to TRBJ2-1; 7 bases fit TRBD2. The CDR3 loop reads CASRTAGDSSYNEQFF. Written as DNA, the CDR3 is TGTGCCAGCAGAACGGCGGGGGATAGCTCCTACAATGAGCAGTTCTTC.